This TCR beta chain was observed in a study of low-dose radiotherapy and immunotherapy resistance in tumors. Overall study: Aspirin was taken orally by patients at 300 mg daily for four cycles from cycle 1 day 1.

Time point denoted: after trial treatment. Sample treatment: LDRT plus nivolumab, ipilimumab, low-dose cyclophosphamide and aspirin (RACIN trial). Each donor was administered nivolumab, ipilimumab, aspirin, low-dose cyclophosphamide and low-dose radiotherapy. TRAV and TRBV primers primed cDNA for both TCRalpha and TCRbeta. The authors ran around 22 PCR cycles to amplify TCRs with a constant-region primer and V-primer adapter. Isolated mRNA was amplified by in vitro transcription. TCRdb used MiXCR to reprocess the reads, holding one entry per CDR3 protein. The data hold under 110,000 distinct CDR3 sequences, with more than 20% observed a single time. This clonotype was seen ten or more times. J lost 6 bases, V lost 5 bases, and 8 bases had no gene match. The CDR3 has 14 residues. Germline V lookup: CDR1 LNHNV, CDR2 YYDKDF (reference sequence).

Sample: PBMCs, taken after low-dose radiotherapy plus immunotherapy. The rearrangement joins TRBV15 to TRBJ2-7, with TRBD1 identical over 9 bases. This receptor was taken from a male donor with prostate cancer. The CDR3 DNA follows: TGTGCCACCAGCGCGGGACAGGGACTCTCCGAGCAGTACTTC. Protein sequence: CATSAGQGLSEQYF.